Listed here are 7 T cell receptor beta chains from one sample, sequenced in a study of CD8+ T cells in alopecia areata. The treatment was: oral pan-JAK inhibitor, 5-10 mg twice daily. As the sequencing template, cDNA was produced by extracting RNA and reverse transcribing it. The assay was immunoSEQ multiplex PCR, and TCRdb's table has in-frame clones only and misses some. The sample includes around 100,000 clones, around three fifths of them seen just once. Here the sequenced sample was CD8+ T cells sorted from blood, taken at week 24, from a patient treated with tofacitinib. Every receptor here comes from a human donor with alopecia areata.

This chain uses TRBV5-5 with TRBJ2-7; 8 bases are shared with TRBD2. V lost 4 bases and J lost 0; bases outside the gene matches: 9. Looked up from germline, CDR1 is SGHKS and CDR2 is YYEKEE (reference sequence). This CDR3 region has 16 residues. The CDR3, as DNA: TGTGCCAGCAGCCCGACCTTAAGCGGGAGCTCCTACGAGCAGTACTTC. Encoded protein: CASSPTLSGSSYEQYF.

The chain carries TRBV13 and TRBJ2-3, with 7 nucleotides matching TRBD1. J was trimmed by 1 base and V by 7 bases; bases with no gene match: 2. The CDR3 consists of 13 residues. Per the germline V gene, CDR1 is PRHDT and CDR2 is FYEKMQ (reference sequence). The CDR3 sequence: CASTQGGTDTQYF. CDR3 in DNA: TGTGCCAGCACCCAGGGGGGCACAGATACGCAGTATTTT.

The rearrangement uses TRBV7-8 and TRBJ2-1; 14 positions match TRBD2. CDR1 SGHVS and CDR2 FQNEAQ come from the germline V gene. CDR3 length: 19 amino acids. The junction had 13 bases not matched to a gene; V was cut back by 5 bases and J by 4 bases. CDR3 loop: CASSKGLAGAALEYNEQFF. CDR3 sequence (DNA): TGTGCCAGCAGCAAGGGACTAGCGGGGGCGGCTTTAGAGTACAATGAGCAGTTCTTC.

The rearrangement joins TRBV13 to TRBJ2-7, with D perhaps matching TRBD1 or TRBD2 (5 bases each). The V and J ends lost 5 bases and 4 bases respectively, with 9 bases between them. The CDR3 extends over 12 amino acids. From germline, CDR1 is PRHDT and CDR2 FYEKMQ (reference sequence). CDR3 amino acids: CASSIEGYEQYF. CDR3 nucleotides: TGTGCCAGCAGCATCGAGGGGTACGAGCAGTACTTC.

This clone has just a few counts. Other nucleotide sequences in the sample specify the same CDR3. The chain has TRBV5-1 and TRBJ2-7; 10 nucleotides agree with TRBD1. CDR3 length: 14 residues. Trimming removed 0 bases from V and 3 bases from J; junction bases left unmatched: 0. Germline CDR1 is SGHRS and CDR2 is YFSETQ. CDR3 protein: CASSLGDRGYEQYF. The CDR3 bases are TGCGCCAGCAGCTTGGGGGACAGGGGCTACGAGCAGTACTTC.

The rearrangement uses TRBV30 and TRBJ1-2; no clear D gene. The CDR3 is made up of 13 amino acids. Germline V gene sequence: CDR1 GTSNPN, CDR2 SVGIG (reference sequence). V was pared by 8 bases and J by 7 bases, with 20 bases between. This CDR3 is CAQMTQADGGYTF. CDR3 nucleotide sequence: TGTGCCCAAATGACCCAGGCGGACGGTGGCTACACCTTC.

This CDR3 reads CASSYDRYEQYF. In DNA form, the CDR3 reads TGTGCCAGCAGCTACGACAGGTACGAGCAGTACTTC. This rearrangement joins TRBV13 to TRBJ2-7; perhaps TRBD1 as D (6 bases). The CDR3 is 12 residues long. V gave up 4 bases and J gave up 4 bases, with 8 bases separating them. Germline assignment: CDR1 PRHDT and CDR2 FYEKMQ (reference sequence).